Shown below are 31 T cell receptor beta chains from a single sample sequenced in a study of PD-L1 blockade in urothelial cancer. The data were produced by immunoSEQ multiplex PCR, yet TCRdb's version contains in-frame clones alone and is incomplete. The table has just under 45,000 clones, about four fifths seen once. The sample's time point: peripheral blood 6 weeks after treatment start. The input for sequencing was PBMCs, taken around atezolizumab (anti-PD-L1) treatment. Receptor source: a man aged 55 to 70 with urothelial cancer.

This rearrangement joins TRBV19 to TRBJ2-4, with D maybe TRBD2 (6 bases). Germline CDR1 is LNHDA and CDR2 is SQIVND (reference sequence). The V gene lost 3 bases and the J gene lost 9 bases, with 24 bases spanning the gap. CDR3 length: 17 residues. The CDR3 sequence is CASSMVPSGRLGGIQYF. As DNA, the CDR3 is TGTGCCAGTAGTATGGTACCCAGCGGGCGGCTTGGGGGCATTCAGTACTTC.

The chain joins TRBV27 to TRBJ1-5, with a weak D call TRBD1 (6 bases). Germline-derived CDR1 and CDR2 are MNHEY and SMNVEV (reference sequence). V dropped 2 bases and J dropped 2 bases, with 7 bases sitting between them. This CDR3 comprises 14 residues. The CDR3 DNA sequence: TGTGCCAGCAGTTTAGCAGGGGGCAATCAGCCCCAGCATTTT. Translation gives CASSLAGGNQPQHF.

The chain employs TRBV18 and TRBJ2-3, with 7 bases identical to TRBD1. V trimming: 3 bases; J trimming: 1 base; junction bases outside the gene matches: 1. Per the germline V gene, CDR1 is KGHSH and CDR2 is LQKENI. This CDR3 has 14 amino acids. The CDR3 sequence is CASSPGQRTDTQYF. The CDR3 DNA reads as TGTGCCAGCTCACCGGGACAGCGCACAGATACGCAGTATTTT.

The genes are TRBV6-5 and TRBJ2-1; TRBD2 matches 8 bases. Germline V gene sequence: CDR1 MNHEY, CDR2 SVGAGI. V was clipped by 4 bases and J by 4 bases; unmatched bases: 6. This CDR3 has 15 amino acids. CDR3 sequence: CASSLGLGGYNEQFF. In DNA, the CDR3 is TGTGCCAGCAGTTTGGGACTAGGCGGGTACAATGAGCAGTTCTTC.

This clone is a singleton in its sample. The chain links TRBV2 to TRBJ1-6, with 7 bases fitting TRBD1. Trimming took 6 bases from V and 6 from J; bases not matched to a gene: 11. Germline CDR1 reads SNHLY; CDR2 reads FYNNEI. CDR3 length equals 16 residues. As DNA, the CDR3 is TGTGCCAGCAGCCCGGAAGAGGGGGCCTTTAATTCACCCCTCCACTTT. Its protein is CASSPEEGAFNSPLHF.

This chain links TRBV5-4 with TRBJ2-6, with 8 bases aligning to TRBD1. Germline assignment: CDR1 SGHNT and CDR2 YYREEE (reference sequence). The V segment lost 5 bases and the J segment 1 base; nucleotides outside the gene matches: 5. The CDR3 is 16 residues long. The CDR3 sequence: CASSPGTGSGANVLTF. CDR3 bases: TGTGCCAGCAGTCCCGGGACAGGATCTGGGGCCAACGTCCTGACTTTC.

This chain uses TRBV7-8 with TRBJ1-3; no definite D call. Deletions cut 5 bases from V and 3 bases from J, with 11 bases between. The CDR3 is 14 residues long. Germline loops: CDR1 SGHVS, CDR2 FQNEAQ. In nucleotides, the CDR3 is TGTGCCAGCAGCGACCAGGCCTTTGGAAACACCATATATTTT. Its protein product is CASSDQAFGNTIYF. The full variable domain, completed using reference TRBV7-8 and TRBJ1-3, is GAGVSQSPRYKVAKRGQDVALRCDPISGHVSLFWYQQALGQGPEFLTYFQNEAQLDKSGLPSDRFFAERPEGSVSTLKIQRTQQEDSAVYLCASSDQAFGNTIYFGEGSWLTVV.

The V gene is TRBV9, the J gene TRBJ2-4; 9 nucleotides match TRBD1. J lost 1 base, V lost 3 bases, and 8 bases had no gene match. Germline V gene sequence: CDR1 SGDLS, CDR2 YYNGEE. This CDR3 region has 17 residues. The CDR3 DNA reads TGTGCCAGCAGCGCAACAGGGGGCGCGGGGGCCAAAAACATTCAGTACTTC. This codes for CASSATGGAGAKNIQYF.

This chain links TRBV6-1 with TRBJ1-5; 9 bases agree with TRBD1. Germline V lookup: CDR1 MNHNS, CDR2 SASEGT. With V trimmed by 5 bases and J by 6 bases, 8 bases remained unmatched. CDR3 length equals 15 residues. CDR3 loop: CASSRGQGEGQPQHF. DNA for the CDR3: TGTGCCAGCAGTCGGGGACAGGGAGAAGGTCAGCCCCAGCATTTT.

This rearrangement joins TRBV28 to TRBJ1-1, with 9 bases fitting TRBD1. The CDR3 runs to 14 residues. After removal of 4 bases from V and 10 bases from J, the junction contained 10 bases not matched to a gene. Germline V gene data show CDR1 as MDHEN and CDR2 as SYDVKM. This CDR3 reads CASSYTGGDWGAFF. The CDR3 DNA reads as TGTGCCAGCAGTTATACAGGGGGCGACTGGGGAGCTTTCTTT.

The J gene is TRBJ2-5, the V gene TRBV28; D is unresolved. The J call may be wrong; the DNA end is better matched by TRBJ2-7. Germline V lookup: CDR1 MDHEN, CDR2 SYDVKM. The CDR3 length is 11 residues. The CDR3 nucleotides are TGTGCCAGCGCTGCCCCCTACGAGCAGTACTTC. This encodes CASAAPYEQYF.

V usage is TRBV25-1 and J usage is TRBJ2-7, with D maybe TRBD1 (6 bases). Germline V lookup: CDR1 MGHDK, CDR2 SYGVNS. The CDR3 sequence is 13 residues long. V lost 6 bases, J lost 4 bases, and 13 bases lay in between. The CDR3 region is CASRGGQNYEQYF. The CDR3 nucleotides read TGTGCCAGCAGAGGAGGACAGAATTACGAGCAGTACTTC.

The CDR3 protein is CASRTDREADTQYF. In DNA, the CDR3 is TGTGCCAGCAGAACGGACAGAGAAGCGGATACGCAGTATTTT. The rearrangement links TRBV6-4 to TRBJ2-3, with D perhaps matching TRBD1 (6 bases). CDR3 length equals 14 residues. V lost 6 bases and J lost 6, with 16 bases in between. Germline assignment: CDR1 MRHNA and CDR2 SNTAGT.

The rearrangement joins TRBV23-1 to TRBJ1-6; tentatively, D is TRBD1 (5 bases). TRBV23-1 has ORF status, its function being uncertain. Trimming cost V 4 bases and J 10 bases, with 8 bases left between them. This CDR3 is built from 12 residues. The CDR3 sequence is CASSRGGSPLHF. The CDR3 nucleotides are TGCGCCAGCAGTCGCGGGGGATCACCCCTCCACTTT.

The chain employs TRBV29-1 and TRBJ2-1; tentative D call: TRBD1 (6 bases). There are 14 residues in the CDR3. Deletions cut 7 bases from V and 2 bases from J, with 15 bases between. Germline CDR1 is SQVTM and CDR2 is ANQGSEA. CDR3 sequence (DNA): TGCAGCGCCTTGGGGGCGGAGACCTACAATGAGCAGTTCTTC. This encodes CSALGAETYNEQFF.

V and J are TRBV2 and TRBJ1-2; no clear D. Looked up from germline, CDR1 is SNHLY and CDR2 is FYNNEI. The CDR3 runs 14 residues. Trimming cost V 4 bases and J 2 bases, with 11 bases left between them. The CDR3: CASSGPGENYGYTF. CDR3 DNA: TGTGCCAGCAGTGGGCCGGGAGAGAACTATGGCTACACCTTC.

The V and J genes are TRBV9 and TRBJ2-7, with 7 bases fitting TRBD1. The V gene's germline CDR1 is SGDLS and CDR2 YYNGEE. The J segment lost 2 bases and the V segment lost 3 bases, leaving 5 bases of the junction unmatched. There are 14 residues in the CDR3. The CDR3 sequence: CASSAGTVTYEQYF. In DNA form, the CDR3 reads TGTGCCAGCAGCGCCGGGACAGTCACCTACGAGCAGTACTTC.

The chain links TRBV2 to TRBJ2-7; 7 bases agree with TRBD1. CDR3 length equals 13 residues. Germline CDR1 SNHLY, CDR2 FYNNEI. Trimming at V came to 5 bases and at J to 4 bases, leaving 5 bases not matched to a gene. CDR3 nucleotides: TGTGCCAGCAGTCTCAGGGGGTTGTACGAGCAGTACTTC. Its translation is CASSLRGLYEQYF.

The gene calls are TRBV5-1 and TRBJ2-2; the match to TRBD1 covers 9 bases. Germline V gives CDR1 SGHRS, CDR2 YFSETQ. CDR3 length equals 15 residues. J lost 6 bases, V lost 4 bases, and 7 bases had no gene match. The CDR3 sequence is CASSLGQGAAGELFF. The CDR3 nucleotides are TGCGCCAGCAGCCTGGGACAGGGAGCGGCCGGGGAGCTGTTTTTT.

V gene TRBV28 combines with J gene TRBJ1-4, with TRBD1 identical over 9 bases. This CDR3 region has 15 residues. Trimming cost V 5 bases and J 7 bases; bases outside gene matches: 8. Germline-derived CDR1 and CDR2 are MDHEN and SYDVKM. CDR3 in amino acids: CASSATGGVSEKLFF. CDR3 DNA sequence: TGTGCCAGCAGTGCGACAGGGGGGGTTTCTGAAAAACTGTTTTTT.

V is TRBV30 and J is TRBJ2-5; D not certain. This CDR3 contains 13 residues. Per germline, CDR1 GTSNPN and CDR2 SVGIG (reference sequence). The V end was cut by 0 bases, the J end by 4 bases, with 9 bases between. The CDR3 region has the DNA TGTGCCTGGAGTGTAAGAACTCGAGAGACCCAGTACTTC. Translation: CAWSVRTRETQYF.

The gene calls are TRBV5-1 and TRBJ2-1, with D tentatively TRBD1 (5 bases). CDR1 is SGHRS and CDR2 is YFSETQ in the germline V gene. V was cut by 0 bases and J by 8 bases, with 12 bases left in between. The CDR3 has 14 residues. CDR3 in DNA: TGCGCCAGCAGCTTGGGTGCAGGGTACGATGAGCAGTTCTTC. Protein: CASSLGAGYDEQFF.

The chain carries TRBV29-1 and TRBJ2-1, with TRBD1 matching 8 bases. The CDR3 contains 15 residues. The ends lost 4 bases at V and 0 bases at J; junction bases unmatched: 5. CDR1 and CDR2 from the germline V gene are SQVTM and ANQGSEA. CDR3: CSVGYRGNSYNEQFF. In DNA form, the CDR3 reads TGCAGCGTTGGGTACAGGGGGAACTCCTACAATGAGCAGTTCTTC.

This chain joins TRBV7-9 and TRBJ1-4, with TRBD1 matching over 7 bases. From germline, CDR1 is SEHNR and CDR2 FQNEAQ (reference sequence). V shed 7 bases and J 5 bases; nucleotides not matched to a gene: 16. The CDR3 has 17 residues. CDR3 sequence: CASTLRGQGPQNEKLFF. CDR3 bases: TGTGCCAGCACCCTAAGGGGGCAGGGGCCCCAAAATGAAAAACTGTTTTTT.

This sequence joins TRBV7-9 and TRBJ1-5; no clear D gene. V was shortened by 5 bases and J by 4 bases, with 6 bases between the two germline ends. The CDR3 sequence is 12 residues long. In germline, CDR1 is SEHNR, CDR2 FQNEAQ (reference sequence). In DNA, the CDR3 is TGTGCCAGCAGCACAGAGAATCAGCCCCAGCATTTT. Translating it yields CASSTENQPQHF.

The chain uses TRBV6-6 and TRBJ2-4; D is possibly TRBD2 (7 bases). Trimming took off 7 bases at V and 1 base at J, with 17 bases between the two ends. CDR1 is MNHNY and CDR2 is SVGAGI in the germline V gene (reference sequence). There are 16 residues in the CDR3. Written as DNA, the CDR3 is TGTGCCAGCAATGGGGAGGGGGGGGTGGCCAAAAACATTCAGTACTTC. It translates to CASNGEGGVAKNIQYF.

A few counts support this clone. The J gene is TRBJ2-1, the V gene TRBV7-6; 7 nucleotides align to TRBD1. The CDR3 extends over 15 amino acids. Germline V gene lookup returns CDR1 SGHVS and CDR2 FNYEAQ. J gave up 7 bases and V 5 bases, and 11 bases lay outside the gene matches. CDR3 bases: TGTGCCAGCAGCCCACGACAGGGAGTGCAAAATGAGCAGTTCTTC. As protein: CASSPRQGVQNEQFF. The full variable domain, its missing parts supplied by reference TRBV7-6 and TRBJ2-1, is GAGVSQSPRYKVTKRGQDVALRCDPISGHVSLYWYRQALGQGPEFLTYFNYEAQQDKSGLPNDRFSAERPEGSISTLTIQRTEQRDSAMYRCASSPRQGVQNEQFFGPGTRLTVL.

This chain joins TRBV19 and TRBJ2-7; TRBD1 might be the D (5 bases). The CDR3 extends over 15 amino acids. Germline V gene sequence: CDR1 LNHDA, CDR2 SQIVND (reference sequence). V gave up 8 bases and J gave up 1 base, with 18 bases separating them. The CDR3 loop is CASSPAGSISYEQYF. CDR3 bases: TGTGCCAGTTCCCCAGCAGGGTCAATTTCCTACGAGCAGTACTTC. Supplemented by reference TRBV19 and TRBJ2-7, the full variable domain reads DGGITQSPKYLFRKEGQNVTLSCEQNLNHDAMYWYRQDPGQGLRLIYYSQIVNDFQKGDIAEGYSVSREKKESFPLTVTSAQKNPTAFYLCASSPAGSISYEQYFGPGTRLTVT.

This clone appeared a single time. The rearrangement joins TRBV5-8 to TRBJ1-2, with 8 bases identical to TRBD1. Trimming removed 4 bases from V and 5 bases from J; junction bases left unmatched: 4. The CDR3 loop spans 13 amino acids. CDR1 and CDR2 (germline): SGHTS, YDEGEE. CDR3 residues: CASSPQGAYGYTF. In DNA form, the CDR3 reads TGTGCCAGCAGCCCTCAGGGGGCTTATGGCTACACCTTC.

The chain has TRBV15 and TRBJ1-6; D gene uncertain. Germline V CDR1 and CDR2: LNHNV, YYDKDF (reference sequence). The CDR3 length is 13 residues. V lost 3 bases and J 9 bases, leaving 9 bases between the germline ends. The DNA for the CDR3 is TGTGCCACCAGCAGGGAGGAGGGTTCACCCCTCCACTTT. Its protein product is CATSREEGSPLHF.

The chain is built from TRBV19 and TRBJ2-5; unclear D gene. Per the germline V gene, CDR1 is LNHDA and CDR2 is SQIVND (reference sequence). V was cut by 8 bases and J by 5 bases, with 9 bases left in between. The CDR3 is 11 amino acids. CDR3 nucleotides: TGTGCCAGTCAGGTGGCGGAGACCCAGTACTTC. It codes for CASQVAETQYF.